The next 20 T cell receptor beta chains were all read from a single sample in a study of cytomegalovirus exposure and HLA in healthy donors (dated by TCRdb to 2017 to 2019). Library prep was done by the immunoSEQ multiplex PCR assay. The multiplex PCR relied on a mix of 60 forward primers for TCR Vbeta segments and 13 reverse primers for TCR Jbeta segments. TCRdb carries this immuneACCESS record with in-frame sequences only. Its versions omit some clonotypes, under half of them owing to an unresolved V gene in the studies checked, with the rest unexplained. The sample has about 99,000 clones on record, about 9.4% of them singletons. The ten largest account for approximately 6% of the sample. The sample comprised PBMCs. These receptors all stem from a man in his forties in good health and CMV-seropositive.

V gene TRBV11-3 combines with J gene TRBJ2-7; perhaps TRBD2 as D (5 bases). V lost 2 bases and J lost 0, with 11 bases in between. The CDR3 extends over 15 amino acids. Germline V gives CDR1 SGHNT, CDR2 YENEEA. The CDR3 protein is CASSLNPGGSYEQYF. The CDR3 coding sequence is TGTGCCAGCAGCTTAAATCCCGGAGGCTCCTACGAGCAGTACTTC.

This clone was seen more than once but under ten times. The genes are TRBV29-1 and TRBJ1-1; possible D gene TRBD1, 6 bases. CDR3 length: 12 residues. Trimming cost V 3 bases and J 6 bases, with 11 bases left between them. The germline gives CDR1 SQVTM, CDR2 ANQGSEA. CDR3 in amino acids: CSVDRGYAEAFF. The CDR3 region has the DNA TGCAGCGTTGATAGGGGGTATGCTGAAGCTTTCTTT.

V and J are TRBV19 and TRBJ1-2, with a weak D call TRBD1 (5 bases). Looked up from germline, CDR1 is LNHDA and CDR2 is SQIVND (reference sequence). V was trimmed by 3 bases and J by 4 bases, leaving 9 bases between them. The CDR3 spans 13 residues. The CDR3 region is CASSMQQAYGYTF. In DNA, the CDR3 is TGTGCCAGTAGTATGCAACAGGCCTATGGCTACACCTTC.

The chain combines TRBV7-9 with TRBJ2-7; the match to TRBD2 covers 13 bases. CDR3 length equals 15 residues. After removal of 5 bases from V and 4 bases from J, the junction contained 5 bases not matched to a gene. Germline-derived CDR1 and CDR2 are SEHNR and FQNEAQ (reference sequence). CDR3 loop: CASSELAGGGYEQYF. CDR3 coding DNA: TGTGCCAGCAGCGAACTAGCGGGAGGGGGATACGAGCAGTACTTC.

This clone was seen only a few times. The rearrangement uses TRBV19 and TRBJ2-5, with 8 bases lining up with TRBD1. V was pared by 8 bases and J by 5 bases, with 13 bases of the junction left unmatched. The CDR3 covers 15 residues. Germline values: CDR1 LNHDA, CDR2 SQIVND (reference sequence). As DNA, the CDR3 is TGTGCCAGTGGCCCCCGGGACAGGAGGAAGGAGACCCAGTACTTC. The encoded protein is CASGPRDRRKETQYF.

The chain uses TRBV7-8 and TRBJ1-4; D not certain. The V gene's germline CDR1 is SGHVS and CDR2 FQNEAQ. The CDR3 totals 13 residues. The V end was cut by 3 bases, the J end by 4 bases, with 6 bases between. The CDR3 coding sequence is TGTGCCAGCAGCTTCGTCAGTAATGAAAAACTGTTTTTT. Encoded protein: CASSFVSNEKLFF.

This clone came up a few times. The chain has TRBV29-1 and TRBJ2-7; D is possibly TRBD2 (5 bases). The CDR3 sequence is 13 residues long. V dropped 1 base and J dropped 2 bases, with 9 bases sitting between them. CDR1 SQVTM and CDR2 ANQGSEA come from the germline V gene. The CDR3 protein is CSVEGVLAYEQYF. Here the CDR3 DNA reads TGCAGCGTTGAAGGGGTACTAGCCTACGAGCAGTACTTC.

For the CDR3, the DNA is TGTGCCAGCAGCTTCCCGGCGGACAGTGGATTTGACGAGCAGTACTTC. This sequence encodes CASSFPADSGFDEQYF. The chain is built from TRBV28 and TRBJ2-7; maybe TRBD1 (6 bases). The CDR3 is 16 amino acids. V dropped 6 bases and J dropped 5 bases, with 23 bases sitting between them. Germline CDR1 reads MDHEN; CDR2 reads SYDVKM.

This clone came up a few times. This sequence joins TRBV6-1 and TRBJ2-5; 9 bases fit TRBD2. TRBJ2-7 matches the DNA end more closely, so the J call is doubtful. The CDR3 is 15 amino acids. The germline V gene encodes CDR1 MNHNS and CDR2 SASEGT. DNA for the CDR3: TGTGCCAGCAGCGAGCTAGCGGGGAGTCTCTACGAGCAGTACTTC. This codes for CASSELAGSLYEQYF.

This clone came up a few times. The chain is built from TRBV2 and TRBJ2-5, with 9 bases that match TRBD2. V gave up 5 bases and J gave up 11 bases; unmatched junction bases: 12. Germline assignment: CDR1 SNHLY and CDR2 FYNNEI. CDR3 length: 14 amino acids. The CDR3 nucleotides read TGTGCCAGCAGTAGCGGGAGGCCCTCTGTAGAGCAGTACTTC. This translates into CASSSGRPSVEQYF.

This clone was recorded a few times. The chain combines TRBV7-9 with TRBJ2-2; D unresolved. Germline CDR1 and CDR2: SEHNR and FQNEAQ (reference sequence). The CDR3 is made up of 17 amino acids. Between the trimmed V and J ends, which lost 5 bases and 1 base, there was a span of 17 bases. CDR3 in DNA: TGTGCCAGCAGCCCAAGACTCGGAGAGAAGAACACCGGGGAGCTGTTTTTT. Its translation: CASSPRLGEKNTGELFF.

This clone has more than one count but fewer than ten. V is TRBV18 and J is TRBJ1-1; possibly TRBD1 for D (6 bases). Trimming stripped 2 bases from V and 3 bases from J, with 7 bases between. CDR3 length equals 13 residues. Germline CDR1 is KGHSH and CDR2 is LQKENI. The CDR3 DNA sequence: TGTGCCAGCTCACCAGGGGGCGACACTGAAGCTTTCTTT. It codes for CASSPGGDTEAFF.

A few counts support this clone. V usage is TRBV5-6 and J usage is TRBJ1-5, with 7 bases aligning to TRBD1. The V gene's germline CDR1 is SGHDT and CDR2 YYEEEE. The CDR3 extends over 17 amino acids. J gave up 0 bases and V 4 bases, and 10 bases lay outside the gene matches. For the CDR3, the DNA is TGTGCCAGCAGCCTCCGGTCCCAGGGGGTTAGCAATCAGCCCCAGCATTTT. It codes for CASSLRSQGVSNQPQHF.

V usage is TRBV19 and J usage is TRBJ2-3; 10 bases map to TRBD2. This CDR3 is built from 15 residues. Germline CDR1 and CDR2: LNHDA and SQIVND (reference sequence). The trim removed 7 bases at V and 8 bases at J, leaving 12 bases unmatched. CDR3 sequence: CASNRLAGGGGTQYF. The DNA of the CDR3 is TGTGCCAGTAATCGATTAGCGGGAGGCGGCGGTACGCAGTATTTT.

The chain joins TRBV30 to TRBJ2-7; the D is unclear. Trimming left V 1 base short and J 6 bases short, with 7 bases between. The CDR3 extends over 11 amino acids. Per germline, CDR1 GTSNPN and CDR2 SVGIG (reference sequence). The CDR3 bases are TGTGCCTGGAGTGAACCGGGCGAGCAGTACTTC. Its protein product is CAWSEPGEQYF.

This clone was detected a few times. This chain uses TRBV7-6 with TRBJ1-1; possible D gene TRBD1, 5 bases. Trimming cost V 5 bases and J 4 bases, with 11 bases left between them. The CDR3 spans 13 residues. CDR1 SGHVS and CDR2 FNYEAQ come from the germline V gene. CDR3 nucleotides: TGTGCCAGCAGCCTAACGGGGGTCACTGAAGCTTTCTTT. Protein sequence: CASSLTGVTEAFF.

This clone was found a few times. The chain is built from TRBV7-8 and TRBJ2-1; D is perhaps TRBD2 (6 bases). The CDR3 is made up of 15 amino acids. The germline V gene encodes CDR1 SGHVS and CDR2 FQNEAQ. The V end was cut by 2 bases, the J end by 8 bases, with 16 bases between. The CDR3 is CASSLRDLGRDEQFF. CDR3 DNA sequence: TGTGCCAGCAGCTTACGGGACTTGGGGCGGGATGAGCAGTTCTTC.

The chain couples TRBV19 to TRBJ1-1, with no clear D. This CDR3 has 14 residues. The V gene's germline CDR1 is LNHDA and CDR2 SQIVND (reference sequence). V lost 3 bases, J lost 0 bases, and 8 bases lay in between. The DNA of the CDR3 is TGTGCCAGTAGTATGGTGACTTTGAACACTGAAGCTTTCTTT. It yields the protein CASSMVTLNTEAFF.

V and J are TRBV6-5 and TRBJ2-2; no clear D. CDR3 length: 13 residues. Germline loops: CDR1 MNHEY, CDR2 SVGAGI. V was shortened by 2 bases and J by 3 bases, with 4 bases between the two germline ends. CDR3 nucleotides: TGTGCCAGCAGTTACCGGGACACCGGGGAGCTGTTTTTT. It specifies CASSYRDTGELFF.

The chain joins TRBV7-8 to TRBJ2-4, with TRBD1 identical over 7 bases. The junction had 11 bases not matched to a gene; V was cut back by 2 bases and J by 4 bases. CDR3 length: 17 residues. CDR1 and CDR2 from the germline V gene are SGHVS and FQNEAQ. The CDR3 nucleotides are TGTGCCAGCAGCTTAAGTTCTACCGGGACAGCTAAAAACATTCAGTACTTC. Its translation is CASSLSSTGTAKNIQYF.